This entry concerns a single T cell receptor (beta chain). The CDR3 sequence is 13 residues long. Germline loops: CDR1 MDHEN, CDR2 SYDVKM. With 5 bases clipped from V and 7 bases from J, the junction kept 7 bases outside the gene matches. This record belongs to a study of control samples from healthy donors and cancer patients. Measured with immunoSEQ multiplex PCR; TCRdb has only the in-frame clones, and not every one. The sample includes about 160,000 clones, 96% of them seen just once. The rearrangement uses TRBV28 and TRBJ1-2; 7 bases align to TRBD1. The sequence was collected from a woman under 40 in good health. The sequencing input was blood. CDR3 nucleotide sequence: TGTGCCAGCAGTGAAAAAGGGGGCTTTGGCTACACCTTC. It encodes CASSEKGGFGYTF.